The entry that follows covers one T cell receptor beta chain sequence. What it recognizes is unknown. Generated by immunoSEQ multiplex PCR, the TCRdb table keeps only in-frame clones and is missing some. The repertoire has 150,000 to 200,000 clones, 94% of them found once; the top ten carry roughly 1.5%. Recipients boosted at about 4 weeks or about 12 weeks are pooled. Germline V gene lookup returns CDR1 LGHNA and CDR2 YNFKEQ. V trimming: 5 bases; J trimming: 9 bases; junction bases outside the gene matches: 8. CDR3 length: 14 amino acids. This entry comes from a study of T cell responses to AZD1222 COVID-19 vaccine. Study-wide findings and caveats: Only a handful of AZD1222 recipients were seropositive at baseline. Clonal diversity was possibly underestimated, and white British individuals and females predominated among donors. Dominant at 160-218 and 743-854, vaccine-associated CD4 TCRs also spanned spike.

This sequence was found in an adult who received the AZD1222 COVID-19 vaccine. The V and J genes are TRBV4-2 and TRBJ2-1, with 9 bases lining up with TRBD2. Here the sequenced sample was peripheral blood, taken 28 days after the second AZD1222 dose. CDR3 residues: CASSLLAGEGEQFF. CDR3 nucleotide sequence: TGTGCCAGCAGCTTATTAGCGGGAGAGGGTGAGCAGTTCTTC.